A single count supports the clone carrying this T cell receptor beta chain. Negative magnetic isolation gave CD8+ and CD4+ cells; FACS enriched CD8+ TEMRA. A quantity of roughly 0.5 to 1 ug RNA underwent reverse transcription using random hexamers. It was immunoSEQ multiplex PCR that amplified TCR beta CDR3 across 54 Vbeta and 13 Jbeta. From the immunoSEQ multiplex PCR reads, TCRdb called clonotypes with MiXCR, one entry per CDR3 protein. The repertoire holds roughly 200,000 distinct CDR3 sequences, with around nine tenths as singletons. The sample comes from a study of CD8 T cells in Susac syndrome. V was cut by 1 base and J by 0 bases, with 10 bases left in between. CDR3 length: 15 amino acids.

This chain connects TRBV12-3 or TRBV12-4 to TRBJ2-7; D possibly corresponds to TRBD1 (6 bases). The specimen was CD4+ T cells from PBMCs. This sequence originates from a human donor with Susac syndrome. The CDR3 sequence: CASSLGWDTSYEQYF. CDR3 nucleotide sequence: TGTGCCAGCAGTTTAGGTTGGGACACCTCCTACGAGCAGTACTTC.